A selection of T cell receptor beta chains follows, all from one sample in a study of T cells in Graves' hyperthyroidism and ophthalmopathy. TCRdb re-analysed the multiplex PCR reads in MiXCR, keeping a single row per CDR3 protein. The sample lists some 350,000 distinct CDR3 sequences, approximately 14% occurring once. Sequencing used blood. The source of these receptors is a woman aged 18-30 years with Graves' hyperthyroidism that later progressed to Graves' ophthalmopathy. CDR3s include the opening cysteine and the closing phenylalanine or tryptophan. Each record gives: J gene, V gene, clone size, CDR3 length, D gene, CDR3 protein, CDR3 DNA. The D gene is left open where the match is weak. Expanded clones are given a class, and other clones once, few, many or no size at all.

>TRBJ1-5|TRBV4-1|many|14|-
CASSQEGRGQPQHF
TGCGCCAGCAGCCAAGAAGGAAGGGGTCAGCCCCAGCATTTT
>TRBJ1-4|TRBV27|many|18|TRBD1
CASSHIGTGGKDDEKLFF
TGTGCCAGCAGTCACATCGGGACAGGGGGAAAGGACGATGAAAAACTGTTTTTT
>TRBJ2-1|TRBV27|many|17|TRBD2
CASSWGTSGGGANEQFF
TGTGCCAGCAGTTGGGGGACTAGCGGGGGTGGAGCCAATGAGCAGTTCTTC
>TRBJ2-1|TRBV20-1|many|14|-
CSASPTGVFNEQFF
TGCAGTGCTAGCCCGACGGGAGTGTTCAATGAGCAGTTCTTC
>TRBJ2-7|TRBV2|many|13|-
CASSLNREAEQYF
TGTGCCAGCAGTTTGAACAGGGAGGCCGAGCAGTACTTC
>TRBJ1-5|TRBV28|once|14|TRBD1
CASLQGAGNQPQHF
TGTGCCAGCCTTCAGGGGGCGGGCAATCAGCCCCAGCATTTT
>TRBJ1-1|TRBV5-1|few|15|-
CASSLGLGFDTEAFF
TGCGCCAGCAGCTTGGGGTTGGGGTTCGACACTGAAGCTTTCTTT
>TRBJ2-1|TRBV15|few|14|-
CATRGRERYNEQFF
TGTGCCACCAGGGGTCGGGAGAGGTACAATGAGCAGTTCTTC
>TRBJ1-4|TRBV9|-|16|-
CASSVTTGGPNEKLFF
TGTGCCAGCAGCGTAACCACCGGGGGGCCTAATGAAAAACTGTTTTTT
>TRBJ2-1|TRBV28|many|13|-
CASSLSSLGEQFF
TGTGCCAGCAGTTTATCAAGCCTAGGTGAGCAGTTCTTC
>TRBJ2-5|TRBV28|many|13|-
CASSPINPETQYF
TGTGCCAGCAGTCCCATTAACCCAGAGACCCAGTACTTC
>TRBJ1-1|TRBV3-1|many|14|-
CASSQDLVLNEAFF
TGTGCCAGCAGCCAAGATTTAGTCCTCAATGAAGCTTTCTTT
>TRBJ1-2|TRBV28|many|14|-
CASSFGVAGRGYTF
TGTGCCAGCAGTTTTGGGGTAGCGGGCCGAGGCTACACCTTC
>TRBJ2-7|TRBV6-1|few|15|-
CASSEKSGPPYEQYF
TGTGCCAGCAGTGAAAAGTCAGGGCCCCCCTACGAGCAGTACTTC
>TRBJ2-2|TRBV7-9|-|16|TRBD2
CASSPEPGLGTGELFF
TGTGCCAGCAGCCCCGAACCGGGACTAGGGACCGGGGAGCTGTTTTTT
>TRBJ2-3|TRBV2|many|16|TRBD2
CASSPIGLATTDTQYF
TGTGCCAGCAGCCCCATCGGACTAGCAACCACAGATACGCAGTATTTT
>TRBJ2-5|TRBV19|-|14|-
CASSKHGEVETQYF
TGTGCCAGTAGCAAGCACGGGGAGGTAGAGACCCAGTACTTC
>TRBJ2-1|TRBV7-9|many|13|TRBD2
CASSLAGRDEQFF
TGTGCCAGCAGCTTAGCGGGGAGGGATGAGCAGTTCTTC
>TRBJ1-5|TRBV6-1|-|13|-
CASSARDNQPQHF
TGTGCCAGCAGTGCCCGGGACAATCAGCCCCAGCATTTT
>TRBJ2-6|TRBV20-1|-|15|-
CSARGGGAGANVLTF
TGCAGTGCTAGAGGAGGAGGTGCCGGGGCCAACGTCCTGACTTTC
>TRBJ2-1|TRBV20-1|-|13|TRBD2
CSAYPGLAKEQFF
TGCAGTGCTTATCCGGGACTAGCGAAAGAGCAGTTCTTC
>TRBJ1-1|TRBV29-1|few|14|-
CSVEDTANPTEAFF
TGCAGCGTTGAAGATACGGCAAACCCCACTGAAGCTTTCTTT
>TRBJ2-1|TRBV7-3|-|15|TRBD2
CASSLTLAGVTEQFF
TGTGCCAGCAGCTTAACACTAGCGGGAGTGACTGAGCAGTTCTTC
>TRBJ2-3|TRBV20-1|many|14|-
CSARVGLALDTQYF
TGCAGTGCTAGAGTGGGGCTAGCTTTAGATACGCAGTATTTT
>TRBJ2-1|TRBV5-1|few|15|-
CASSRNRVEDDEQFF
TGCGCCAGCAGCCGCAACAGGGTTGAGGACGATGAGCAGTTCTTC
>TRBJ2-1|TRBV5-5|-|14|-
CASNGRSSYNERFF
TGTGCCAGCAATGGCCGCAGCTCCTACAATGAGCGGTTCTTC
>TRBJ1-2|TRBV6-2/TRBV6-3|-|12|-
CASSRQGYGYTF
TGTGCCAGCAGTCGGCAGGGATATGGCTACACCTTC
>TRBJ2-3|TRBV7-2|-|13|TRBD1
CASRKTGVDTQYF
TGTGCCAGCAGGAAGACAGGGGTAGATACGCAGTATTTT
>TRBJ2-5|TRBV20-1|many|15|-
CSARDSSEMWETQYF
TGCAGTGCTAGAGATTCATCGGAGATGTGGGAGACCCAGTACTTC
>TRBJ1-4|TRBV24-1|many|20|TRBD1
CATSAPPGQGARRANEKLFF
TGTGCCACGAGTGCCCCGCCGGGACAGGGGGCCAGGAGAGCTAATGAAAAACTGTTTTTT
>TRBJ1-2|TRBV7-2|many|17|-
CASSLRFLGGAWGGYTF
TGTGCCAGCAGCTTGAGGTTCCTGGGCGGAGCCTGGGGTGGCTACACCTTC
>TRBJ2-2|TRBV12-3/TRBV12-4|many|12|-
CASGWTTGELFF
TGTGCCAGCGGCTGGACCACCGGGGAGCTGTTTTTT
>TRBJ2-2|TRBV20-1|many|14|TRBD1
CSAVTGGNTGELFF
TGCAGTGCCGTAACAGGGGGGAACACCGGGGAGCTGTTTTTT